The rows below give T cell receptor beta chains drawn from one sample of a study of blood T cells in healthy people across ages. TCRdb processed the 5' RACE reads anew with MiXCR; each CDR3 protein has one entry. The data contain more than 500,000 distinct CDR3 sequences, around 27% of them singletons. This sample was also put to use in a study of T cells of mothers and their children.

Sequenced sample: blood. The receptors originated from a boy aged 2-9 years in good health. Each CDR3 is given with its conserved first and last residue.

V	J	CDR3
TRBV6-1	NA	CASSEDRPFISDQYF
TRBV11-2	TRBJ2-1	CASSQLAGGPANEQFF
TRBV20-1	TRBJ2-1	CTAGNNEQFF
TRBV12-3/TRBV12-4	TRBJ1-2	CASSLGRVNYGYTF
TRBV24-1	TRBJ2-5	CATSDQTSYQETQYF
TRBV6-5	TRBJ1-2	CASSPGVTNYGYTF
TRBV7-2	TRBJ1-3	CASSPHTGGVGNTIYF
TRBV12-3/TRBV12-4	TRBJ2-7	CASSLTRGYEQYF
TRBV20-1	TRBJ1-5	CSAVREANQPQHF
TRBV12-3/TRBV12-4	NA	CASSATGTSEQYF
TRBV10-3	TRBJ2-3	CAISEPDRGADTQYF
TRBV7-9	TRBJ2-7	CASSLTSYEQYF
TRBV12-3/TRBV12-4	TRBJ2-5	CASSLSDKETQYF
TRBV3-1	TRBJ2-7	CAGRGLAGVPYEQYF
TRBV5-5	TRBJ1-2	CASSLAWAAYGYTF
TRBV5-1	TRBJ2-5	CASSPQLGLETQYF
TRBV3-1	TRBJ2-1	CASSPGGWFLSYNEQFF
TRBV12-3/TRBV12-4	TRBJ1-1	CASSSGQGWTEAFF